This TCR beta chain was sequenced during a study of cytomegalovirus exposure and HLA in healthy donors. With V trimmed by 3 bases and J by 1 base, 4 bases remained unmatched. Germline values: CDR1 LNHDA, CDR2 SQIVND (reference sequence). The CDR3 spans 15 residues. A multiplex PCR was run with 60 Vbeta primers and 13 Jbeta primers. Sequencing used immunoSEQ multiplex PCR; TCRdb keeps in-frame clones, though not all of them. The table lists about 150,000 clones, almost 85% of them singletons. Sample: PBMCs. The chain uses TRBV19 and TRBJ2-3, with 7 bases fitting TRBD2. This clonotype was sampled from a boy younger than 10 in good health and CMV-seronegative. CDR3 residues: CASSMAGVGTDTQYF. As DNA, the CDR3 is TGTGCCAGTAGTATGGCGGGAGTCGGCACAGATACGCAGTATTTT. Looking up the rest from reference TRBV19 and TRBJ2-3 gives the full variable domain: DGGITQSPKYLFRKEGQNVTLSCEQNLNHDAMYWYRQDPGQGLRLIYYSQIVNDFQKGDIAEGYSVSREKKESFPLTVTSAQKNPTAFYLCASSMAGVGTDTQYFGPGTRLTVL.